The following is a T cell receptor (beta chain) sequence with its context. The CDR3 sequence is 15 residues long. The V and J ends lost 4 bases and 5 bases, in that order; junction bases with no gene match: 6. This sample stems from a study of CD8 T cells in Susac syndrome. The authors reverse transcribed about 0.5 to 1 ug RNA with random hexamers. The CDR3 of TCR beta was amplified by immunoSEQ multiplex PCR across 54 Vbeta and 13 Jbeta. One entry per CDR3 protein results from TCRdb running MiXCR on the immunoSEQ multiplex PCR reads. The data contain some 200,000 distinct CDR3 sequences, approximately 95% of them seen just once; the ten biggest clones take up about 0.17%.

This clonotype was obtained from a human donor with Susac syndrome. Sequencing was carried out using CD8+ T cells from PBMCs. This sequence joins TRBV12-3 or TRBV12-4 and TRBJ2-3; 10 bases line up with TRBD2. The CDR3 spells CASSSWTSGLDTQYF. The DNA of the CDR3 is TGTGCCAGCAGTTCCTGGACTAGCGGACTAGATACGCAGTATTTT.